This T cell receptor (beta chain) was sequenced in a study of molecular identifiers for immune sequencing clone quantification. Study-wide background: Five aliquots were made in replicates from the RNA of roughly 20,000 or 100,000 naive CD8 cells, and four were sequenced. Study-wide points: Clones that had above 20 RNA copies took up over 97% of effector molecules but under 1% in naive cells.

Based on a CD8+CD4-CCR7+CD45RA+ profile, naive CD8 T cells were sorted. With 7 bases removed from V and 3 bases from J, the gap between germline ends came to 13 bases. Germline V lookup: CDR1 ENHRY, CDR2 SYGVKD. CDR3 size: 13 residues. Previously published methods and listed TCR primers were used for the bulk TCR libraries. From the PCR reads, TCRdb called clonotypes with MiXCR, one entry per CDR3 protein. The sample lists hundreds of thousands of distinct CDR3 sequences; about a fifth were seen once. This clonotype was seen many times. As yet, its antigen is unknown. The sequence came from a human donor in good health. Some libraries in this study had Jurkat cell RNA spiked in. The sample consisted of naive CD8+ T cells from blood, with Jurkat cell RNA spiked in. Subset given: FACS-sorted CD8+CD4-CCR7+CD45RA+ naive T cells. This chain joins TRBV10-3 and TRBJ2-7; D is perhaps TRBD1 (6 bases). The CDR3 spells CAIKPGQSYEQYF. Written as DNA, the CDR3 is TGTGCCATCAAACCGGGACAAAGCTACGAGCAGTACTTC.